This record covers a single TCR beta chain. Profiled with immunoSEQ multiplex PCR; TCRdb holds only in-frame clones, not every one. The top ten clones hold 3% of a sample with fewer than 400,000 clones, approximately 86% of them seen once. The sample comes from a study of blood T cell repertoires in COVID-19. Study-wide context: Sites across the United States, Italy and Spain contributed samples from acute and convalescent COVID-19. Nucleic acid was either cDNA or gDNA, and it came from T cells, B-cell-depleted T cells, or PBMCs.

The CDR3 loop spans 14 amino acids. Looked up from germline, CDR1 is SGDLS and CDR2 is YYNGEE. V was shortened by 4 bases and J by 3 bases, with 11 bases between the two germline ends. The specimen sequenced was peripheral blood. This receptor was identified in a human donor in a cohort sampled during active COVID-19. This chain joins TRBV9 and TRBJ1-5; perhaps TRBD1 as D (5 bases). CDR3 coding DNA: TGTGCCAGCAGCAGGGGCTTTGACAATCAGCCCCAGCATTTT. It translates to CASSRGFDNQPQHF.